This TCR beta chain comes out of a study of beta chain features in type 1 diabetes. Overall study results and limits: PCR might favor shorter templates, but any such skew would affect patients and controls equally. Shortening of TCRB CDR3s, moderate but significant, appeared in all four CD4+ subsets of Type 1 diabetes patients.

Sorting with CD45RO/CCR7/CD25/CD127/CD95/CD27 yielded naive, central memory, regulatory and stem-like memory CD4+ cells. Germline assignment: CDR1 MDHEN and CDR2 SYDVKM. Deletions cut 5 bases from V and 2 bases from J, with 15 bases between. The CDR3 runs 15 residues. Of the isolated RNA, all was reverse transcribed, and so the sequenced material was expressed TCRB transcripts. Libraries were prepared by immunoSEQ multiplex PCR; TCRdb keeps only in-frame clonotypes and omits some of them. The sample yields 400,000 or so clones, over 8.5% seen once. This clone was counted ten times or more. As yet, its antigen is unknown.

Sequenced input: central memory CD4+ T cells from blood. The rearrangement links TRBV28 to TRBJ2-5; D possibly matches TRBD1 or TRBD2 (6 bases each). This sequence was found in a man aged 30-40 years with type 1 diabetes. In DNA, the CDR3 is TGTGCCAGCAGTACACAGGGCCGGGGGCAAGAGACCCAGTACTTC. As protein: CASSTQGRGQETQYF.